The T cell receptor beta chain under discussion was sequenced for a study of cytomegalovirus exposure and HLA in healthy donors. CDR1 is MDHEN, CDR2 SYDVKM, per germline. This CDR3 spans 16 amino acids. Deletions cut 5 bases from V and 5 bases from J, with 22 bases between. Nominally healthy donors were sampled, though unrecorded immune exposures were likely. 13 Jbeta primers and 60 Vbeta primers were used for the PCR. TCRdb's table, derived via immunoSEQ multiplex PCR, lists solely in-frame clones and lacks some. The sample carries about 130,000 clones, about four fifths recorded once. Sequenced: PBMCs. This TCR was recovered from a man younger than 45 in good health. The V call is TRBV28, the J call TRBJ2-7, with a weak D call TRBD1 (6 bases). The chain's CDR3 is CASSPPDRQAMNEQYF. The CDR3 nucleotides are TGTGCCAGCAGTCCACCCGACAGGCAGGCCATGAACGAGCAGTACTTC.